The text below deals with one T cell receptor beta chain. Its specificity is not known. These data come from a study of human T cells and chemical hapten exposure. Across the whole study: TCR yield per sample varied, mainly due to pooled library volumes. Whole-study results and caveats: Counts of TCRs expanded at PT1 correlated positively with patch test score.

Regarding time point: patch test 1, 2 weeks after DPC sensitization. Treatment of the sample: therapeutic diphenylcyclopropenone sensitization with weekly scalp DPC. Using its own MiXCR run on the RACE reads, TCRdb lists one record per CDR3 protein. The profile shows around 99,000 distinct CDR3 sequences, 9.5% to 15% of them singletons. This clonotype was sampled from a woman aged 35 to 49 with alopecia areata. Some clones in this sample may be carry-over from other donors' samples. The source material was whole blood, sampled in connection with sensitization to the hapten diphenylcyclopropenone (DPC).

This chain's CDR3 is CASSAQFGRGEQYF. The CDR3 DNA sequence: TGTGCCAGCAGTGCCCAGTTTGGGCGCGGCGAGCAGTACTTC. This rearrangement joins TRBV25-1 to TRBJ2-7; no definite D call. Germline lookup yields CDR1 MGHDK and CDR2 SYGVNS. This CDR3 has 14 residues. The V end was cut by 4 bases, the J end by 6 bases, with 16 bases between.